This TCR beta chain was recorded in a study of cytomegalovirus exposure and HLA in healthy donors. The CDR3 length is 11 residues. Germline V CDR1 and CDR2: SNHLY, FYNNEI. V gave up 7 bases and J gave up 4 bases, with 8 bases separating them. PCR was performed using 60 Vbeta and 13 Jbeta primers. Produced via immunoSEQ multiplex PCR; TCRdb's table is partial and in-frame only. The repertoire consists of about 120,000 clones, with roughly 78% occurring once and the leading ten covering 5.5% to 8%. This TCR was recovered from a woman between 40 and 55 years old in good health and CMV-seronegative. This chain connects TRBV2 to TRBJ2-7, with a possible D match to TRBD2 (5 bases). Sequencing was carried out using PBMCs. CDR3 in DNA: TGTGCCAGCAAGCGAGGGTACGAGCAGTACTTC. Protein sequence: CASKRGYEQYF.